The clone carrying this TCR beta chain turned up a few times. These data originate in a study of blood T cell repertoires in COVID-19. Study-wide context: The study drew acute and convalescent COVID-19 samples from the United States, Italy and Spain. Sample material is recorded as cDNA or gDNA derived from T cells, B-cell-depleted T cells, or PBMCs.

The ends lost 1 base at V and 7 bases at J; junction bases unmatched: 6. Germline V lookup: CDR1 SEHNR, CDR2 FQNEAQ (reference sequence). The CDR3 is made up of 14 amino acids. Authors' processing steps: Researchers report that nucleated cell counts were estimated from reference gene primer amplification. Assay used: immunoSEQ multiplex PCR; TCRdb lists only in-frame clones, some missing. V, J and clone size were drawn from that table, and D and trimming were deduced from the DNA. The top ten hold around 6% of the sample, which has more than 95,000 clones, 75% to 95% seen once. This chain connects TRBV7-9 to TRBJ2-7; 8 nucleotides match TRBD1. Sequenced: peripheral blood. The receptor was derived from a human donor in a cohort sampled during active COVID-19. Here the CDR3 DNA reads TGTGCCAGCAGCTTAGGGCAGGGGGCGTTTGAGCAGTACTTC. This codes for CASSLGQGAFEQYF. The full variable domain, in which reference TRBV7-9 and TRBJ2-7 provide the parts outside the CDR3, is DTGVSQNPRHKITKRGQNVTFRCDPISEHNRLYWYRQTLGQGPEFLTYFQNEAQLEKSRLLSDRFSAERPKGSFSTLEIQRTEQGDSAMYLCASSLGQGAFEQYFGPGTRLTVT.